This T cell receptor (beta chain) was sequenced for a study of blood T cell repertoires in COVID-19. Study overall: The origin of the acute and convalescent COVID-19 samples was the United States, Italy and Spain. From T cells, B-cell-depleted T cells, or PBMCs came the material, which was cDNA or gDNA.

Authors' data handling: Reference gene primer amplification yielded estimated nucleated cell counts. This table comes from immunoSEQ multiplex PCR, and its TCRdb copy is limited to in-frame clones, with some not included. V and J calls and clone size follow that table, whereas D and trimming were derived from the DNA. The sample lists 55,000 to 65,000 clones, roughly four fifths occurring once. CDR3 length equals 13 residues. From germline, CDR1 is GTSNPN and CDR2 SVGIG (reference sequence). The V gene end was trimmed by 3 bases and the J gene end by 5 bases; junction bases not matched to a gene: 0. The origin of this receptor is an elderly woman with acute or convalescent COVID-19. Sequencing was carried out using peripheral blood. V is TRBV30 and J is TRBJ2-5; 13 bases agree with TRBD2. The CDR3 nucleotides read TGTGCCTGGAGGGGACTAGCGGGGGAGACCCAGTACTTC. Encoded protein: CAWRGLAGETQYF.